The 22 T cell receptor beta chains below all came from one sample that was sequenced in a study of cytotoxic CD8 clonotypes in ibrutinib-treated CLL. Using immunoSEQ multiplex PCR, the repertoire was profiled, and TCRdb retains in-frame clones only, with some absent. The repertoire holds about 330,000 clones, with about 61% as singletons. The input for sequencing was PBMCs, taken after 36 months of ibrutinib treatment. The receptors shown here come from a human donor with chronic lymphocytic leukemia.

J is TRBJ2-7 and V is TRBV2; D is ambiguous. This CDR3 comprises 12 residues. The germline CDR1 and CDR2 sequences are SNHLY and FYNNEI. V was shortened by 5 bases and J by 5 bases, with 10 bases between the two germline ends. The CDR3 region has the DNA TGTGCCAGCAGTCGGCGACCCAACGAGCAGTACTTC. This gives the protein CASSRRPNEQYF.

This clone is a singleton in its sample. The DNA is left out, because the CDR3 cannot be placed on it with certainty; the CDR3 is given as TCRdb lists it. The CDR3 sequence: CASSFLAGGTMNTEAFF. V is TRBV27 and J is TRBJ1-1. The CDR3 is 17 amino acids in total, end residues counted. The V gene's germline CDR1 is MNHEY and CDR2 SMNVEV (reference sequence).

This chain uses TRBV5-8 with TRBJ2-3; D possibly corresponds to TRBD2 (5 bases). Germline V gives CDR1 SGHTS, CDR2 YDEGEE. The CDR3 covers 15 residues. The V end lost 0 bases, the J end lost 2 bases, and 10 bases lay between the germline ends. This CDR3 is CASSLEGVLTDTQYF. CDR3 nucleotide sequence: TGTGCCAGCAGCTTGGAGGGAGTCCTCACAGATACGCAGTATTTT. The full variable domain, its missing parts supplied by reference TRBV5-8 and TRBJ2-3, is EAGVTQSPTHLIKTRGQQATLRCSPISGHTSVYWYQQALGLGLQFLLWYDEGEERNRGNFPPRFSGRQFPNYSSELNVNALELEDSALYLCASSLEGVLTDTQYFGPGTRLTVL.

The J gene is TRBJ2-3, the V gene TRBV18, with 7 bases that match TRBD1. V was pared by 3 bases and J by 3 bases, with 6 bases of the junction left unmatched. This CDR3 is built from 15 residues. The germline V gene encodes CDR1 KGHSH and CDR2 LQKENI. CDR3 in DNA: TGTGCCAGCTCACCCAAGACAGGGAGTACAGATACGCAGTATTTT. Amino acids: CASSPKTGSTDTQYF.

V gene TRBV5-4 combines with J gene TRBJ2-1; 7 positions agree with TRBD2. V shed 1 base, J shed 3 bases, and the junction held 7 bases outside the gene matches. Germline CDR1 SGHNT, CDR2 YYREEE (reference sequence). The CDR3 loop spans 16 amino acids. As DNA, the CDR3 is TGTGCCAGCAGCTTGTGGGAGCGGGATATCTACAATGAGCAGTTCTTC. Its translation is CASSLWERDIYNEQFF.

J is TRBJ2-1 and V is TRBV7-2; TRBD2 matches 11 bases. Germline V gives CDR1 SGHTA, CDR2 FQGNSA. V lost 3 bases and J lost 4; bases outside the gene matches: 8. The CDR3 is 17 amino acids. CDR3 bases: TGTGCCAGCAGCTTTGGCGGACTAGCGGGCGAATACAATGAGCAGTTCTTC. Amino acid sequence: CASSFGGLAGEYNEQFF.

J is TRBJ2-1 and V is TRBV11-3; 11 bases agree with TRBD1. The CDR3 runs to 16 residues. Looked up from germline, CDR1 is SGHNT and CDR2 is YENEEA. Trimming took 2 bases from V and 5 from J; bases not matched to a gene: 5. CDR3 nucleotides: TGTGCCAGCAGCTTACGTGGACAGGGGGCGCACAATGAGCAGTTCTTC. Translated: CASSLRGQGAHNEQFF.

V gene TRBV7-2 combines with J gene TRBJ2-5; 7 bases are shared with TRBD1. Germline V gives CDR1 SGHTA, CDR2 FQGNSA. The V gene end was trimmed by 3 bases and the J gene end by 0 bases; junction bases not matched to a gene: 4. The CDR3 contains 15 residues. Here the CDR3 DNA reads TGTGCCAGCAGCTTCGGTACAGGGGACCAAGAGACCCAGTACTTC. Translation: CASSFGTGDQETQYF.

This sequence joins TRBV9 and TRBJ2-1, with TRBD2 matching 7 bases. CDR3 length: 15 amino acids. The germline CDR1 and CDR2 sequences are SGDLS and YYNGEE. V shed 1 base and J 4 bases; nucleotides not matched to a gene: 5. CDR3 sequence reads: CASSVSGIGYNEQFF. The CDR3 DNA follows: TGTGCCAGCAGCGTAAGCGGGATCGGGTACAATGAGCAGTTCTTC.

This chain links TRBV18 with TRBJ2-2; 11 bases map to TRBD2. The CDR3 runs 15 residues. The germline V gene has CDR1 KGHSH and CDR2 LQKENI. The J segment lost 2 bases and the V segment lost 6 bases, leaving 2 bases of the junction unmatched. CDR3 bases: TGTGCCAGCTCTACTAGCGGGAGTAACACCGGGGAGCTGTTTTTT. Protein product: CASSTSGSNTGELFF.

This clone was recorded only once. The chain couples TRBV28 to TRBJ2-7; D tentatively reads TRBD1 or TRBD2 (5 bases each). With 5 bases removed from V and 6 bases from J, the gap between germline ends came to 17 bases. CDR3 length: 14 residues. CDR1 is MDHEN, CDR2 SYDVKM, per germline. The CDR3 here is CASSLHGARAEQYF. The CDR3 bases are TGTGCCAGCAGTCTCCACGGGGCTCGGGCCGAGCAGTACTTC.

V gene TRBV5-1 combines with J gene TRBJ1-1; no definite D call. Germline CDR1 SGHRS, CDR2 YFSETQ. The CDR3 extends over 16 amino acids. Trimming shortened V by 4 bases and J by 3 bases, and 19 bases separated the two germline ends. CDR3 protein: CASSPRPGPEDTEAFF. The CDR3 DNA is TGCGCCAGCAGCCCCCGACCGGGCCCCGAGGACACTGAAGCTTTCTTT.

This sequence joins TRBV6-6 and TRBJ1-1; no clear D gene. The V end lost 2 bases, the J end lost 8 bases, and 6 bases lay between the germline ends. Germline V gene data show CDR1 as MNHNY and CDR2 as SVGAGI (reference sequence). The CDR3 is 11 residues long. The CDR3 bases are TGTGCCAGCAGTTACCGGTCAGAAGCTTTCTTT. Translating it yields CASSYRSEAFF.

V and J are TRBV7-9 and TRBJ2-2; D possibly uses TRBD1 or TRBD2 (5 bases each). V was trimmed by 5 bases and J by 7 bases, leaving 20 bases between them. Per germline, CDR1 SEHNR and CDR2 FQNEAQ (reference sequence). There are 16 residues in the CDR3. This CDR3 is CASSTPDWAGGGELFF. CDR3 in DNA: TGTGCCAGCAGCACCCCGGACTGGGCTGGGGGCGGGGAGCTGTTTTTT. The full variable domain, rest sourced from reference TRBV7-9 and TRBJ2-2, is DTGVSQNPRHKITKRGQNVTFRCDPISEHNRLYWYRQTLGQGPEFLTYFQNEAQLEKSRLLSDRFSAERPKGSFSTLEIQRTEQGDSAMYLCASSTPDWAGGGELFFGEGSRLTVL.

The V and J genes are TRBV19 and TRBJ1-2; maybe TRBD1 (6 bases). Germline V gives CDR1 LNHDA, CDR2 SQIVND (reference sequence). V lost 4 bases and J 2 bases, leaving 20 bases between the germline ends. The CDR3 is 17 amino acids. The CDR3 bases are TGTGCCAGTAGTAGGGGTCAGGGGAAGATTCGGAACTATGGCTACACCTTC. The encoded protein is CASSRGQGKIRNYGYTF. The full variable domain, completed using reference TRBV19 and TRBJ1-2, is DGGITQSPKYLFRKEGQNVTLSCEQNLNHDAMYWYRQDPGQGLRLIYYSQIVNDFQKGDIAEGYSVSREKKESFPLTVTSAQKNPTAFYLCASSRGQGKIRNYGYTFGSGTRLTVV.

Points on this clone: This same CDR3 is encoded by further DNA sequences in the sample. The V call is TRBV19, the J call TRBJ2-1, with D possibly being TRBD2 (6 bases). V dropped 2 bases and J dropped 0 bases, with 8 bases sitting between them. From germline, CDR1 is LNHDA and CDR2 SQIVND (reference sequence). The CDR3 covers 15 residues. CDR3 region: CASSITGSSYNEQFF. The CDR3 region has the DNA TGTGCCAGTAGTATAACCGGGAGCTCCTACAATGAGCAGTTCTTC.

The chain has TRBV6-1 and TRBJ2-7, with a possible D match to TRBD2 (5 bases). Trimming left V 1 base short and J 0 bases short, with 10 bases between. The CDR3 totals 15 residues. Germline-derived CDR1 and CDR2 are MNHNS and SASEGT. CDR3 sequence (DNA): TGTGCCAGCAGTGAAGACTACCGGGGCTCCTACGAGCAGTACTTC. It codes for CASSEDYRGSYEQYF.

This sequence joins TRBV29-1 and TRBJ2-4, with D perhaps TRBD2 (6 bases). Trimming took off 5 bases at V and 6 bases at J, with 8 bases between the two ends. The V gene's germline CDR1 is SQVTM and CDR2 ANQGSEA. The CDR3 has 11 residues. The chain's CDR3 is CSVSRGNIQYF. The DNA of the CDR3 is TGCAGCGTTTCGCGGGGAAACATTCAGTACTTC.

The chain joins TRBV7-2 to TRBJ2-7; D unclear. CDR1 and CDR2 (germline): SGHTA, FQGNSA. V lost 3 bases and J 3 bases, leaving 6 bases between the germline ends. The CDR3 consists of 12 residues. The CDR3 DNA sequence: TGTGCCAGCAGCTTGAACCACTACGAGCAGTACTTC. This codes for CASSLNHYEQYF.

The chain joins TRBV5-1 to TRBJ2-5; the D is unclear. Germline-derived CDR1 and CDR2 are SGHRS and YFSETQ. The V end was cut by 4 bases, the J end by 2 bases, with 18 bases between. The CDR3 length is 16 residues. CDR3 in amino acids: CASSQAVWLGQETQYF. CDR3 in DNA: TGCGCCAGCAGCCAGGCCGTGTGGCTGGGGCAAGAGACCCAGTACTTC.

The rearrangement uses TRBV4-3 and TRBJ2-1; D is unclear. Germline assignment: CDR1 LGHNA and CDR2 YSLEER. The CDR3 covers 15 residues. Trimming left V 0 bases short and J 2 bases short, with 8 bases between. CDR3 loop: CASSQEASAYNEQFF. CDR3 nucleotide sequence: TGCGCCAGCAGCCAAGAGGCTTCCGCCTACAATGAGCAGTTCTTC.

The chain is built from TRBV5-1 and TRBJ2-5; tentatively, D is TRBD1 or TRBD2 (5 bases each). This CDR3 is 16 amino acids long. The germline V and J ends were trimmed by 0 bases and 2 bases, with 14 bases remaining between them. Looked up from germline, CDR1 is SGHRS and CDR2 is YFSETQ. The CDR3: CASSLASGTLQETQYF. In DNA, the CDR3 is TGCGCCAGCAGCTTGGCCTCCGGGACGTTACAAGAGACCCAGTACTTC.